These 9 T cell receptor beta chains came from one sample sequenced in a study of control samples from healthy donors and cancer patients. Profiling relied on immunoSEQ multiplex PCR, and the TCRdb table lists in-frame clones only, not all of them. The sample has some 77,000 clones; approximately 91% are singletons. Sequenced material: blood. The receptor set was obtained from a woman in her sixties in good health.

The chain has TRBV27 and TRBJ2-7, with D unresolved. Trimming took 5 bases from V and 3 from J, leaving 14 bases between them. The CDR3 contains 14 residues. Germline loops: CDR1 MNHEY, CDR2 SMNVEV (reference sequence). CDR3 sequence (DNA): TGTGCCAGCAGTCCCTACGGTGGCGGCTACGAGCAGTACTTC. Translating it yields CASSPYGGGYEQYF.

The chain carries TRBV6-5 and TRBJ2-1; TRBD2 matches 8 bases. This CDR3 is built from 15 residues. Germline loops: CDR1 MNHEY, CDR2 SVGAGI. With V trimmed by 6 bases and J by 2 bases, 6 bases remained unmatched. The CDR3 nucleotides read TGTGCCAGCAGGGGTAGCGGGGCCCCCTACAATGAGCAGTTCTTC. This gives the protein CASRGSGAPYNEQFF.

The chain combines TRBV3-1 (or the pseudogene TRBV3-2) with TRBJ2-2, with D perhaps matching TRBD1 (6 bases). The CDR3 totals 14 residues. Germline CDR1 and CDR2: LGHDT and YNNKEL (reference sequence). The germline V and J ends were trimmed by 3 bases and 7 bases, with 12 bases remaining between them. In nucleotides, the CDR3 is TGTGCCAGCAGCCACCTCCCCAGGGGCGGGGAGCTGTTTTTT. Its translation is CASSHLPRGGELFF.

This rearrangement joins TRBV2 to TRBJ1-1, with 9 bases matching TRBD1. The CDR3 has 16 amino acids. J gave up 3 bases and V 0 bases, and 5 bases lay outside the gene matches. Germline CDR1 SNHLY, CDR2 FYNNEI. CDR3: CASSEAVTGGDTEAFF. The CDR3, as DNA: TGTGCCAGCAGTGAAGCGGTGACAGGGGGGGACACTGAAGCTTTCTTT. Filled out from reference TRBV2 and TRBJ1-1, the complete variable domain reads EPEVTQTPSHQVTQMGQEVILRCVPISNHLYFYWYRQILGQKVEFLVSFYNNEISEKSEIFDDQFSVERPDGSNFTLKIRSTKLEDSAMYFCASSEAVTGGDTEAFFGQGTRLTVV.

This rearrangement joins TRBV11-3 to TRBJ1-2; tentative D call: TRBD1 (6 bases). The CDR3 is 15 amino acids. Germline V gives CDR1 SGHNT, CDR2 YENEEA. Trimming pared 1 base from V and 2 bases from J, leaving 11 bases between. The CDR3 sequence: CASSLAGGPNYGYTF. As DNA, the CDR3 is TGTGCCAGCAGCTTAGCGGGGGGGCCGAACTATGGCTACACCTTC. Complete variable domain (other parts from reference TRBV11-3 and TRBJ1-2): EAGVVQSPRYKIIEKKQPVAFWCNPISGHNTLYWYLQNLGQGPELLIRYENEEAVDDSQLPKDRFSAERLKGVDSTLKIQPAELGDSAVYLCASSLAGGPNYGYTFGSGTRLTVV.

CDR3 in amino acids: CASSWTGGPNYGYTF. The CDR3 DNA sequence: TGTGCCAGCAGTTGGACAGGGGGCCCTAACTATGGCTACACCTTC. J is TRBJ1-2 and V is TRBV28; 11 bases fit TRBD1. The CDR3 consists of 15 residues. The germline gives CDR1 MDHEN, CDR2 SYDVKM. V lost 4 bases to trimming and J lost 0 bases; unmatched junction nucleotides: 1.

The V gene is TRBV11-3, the J gene TRBJ2-5; D tentatively fits TRBD1 or TRBD2 (6 bases each). This CDR3 spans 16 amino acids. V lost 0 bases to trimming and J lost 4 bases, with 15 bases between them. Germline-derived CDR1 and CDR2 are SGHNT and YENEEA. The CDR3 region is CASSLDPGRGGETQYF. The DNA of the CDR3 is TGTGCCAGCAGCTTAGATCCGGGCAGGGGAGGAGAGACCCAGTACTTC.

The chain couples TRBV28 to TRBJ1-2; 8 bases match TRBD1. Germline V gene sequence: CDR1 MDHEN, CDR2 SYDVKM. V was clipped by 1 base and J by 6 bases; unmatched bases: 4. This CDR3 is 14 amino acids long. Written as DNA, the CDR3 is TGTGCCAGCAGTTTATCGACAGGGGTGAATGGCTACACCTTC. It encodes CASSLSTGVNGYTF.

The chain couples TRBV6-5 to TRBJ2-1; D might be TRBD1 or TRBD2, each matching 6 bases. Germline V gene lookup returns CDR1 MNHEY and CDR2 SVGAGI. V was shortened by 1 base and J by 7 bases, with 17 bases between the two germline ends. The CDR3 spans 16 residues. CDR3 loop: CASSYYPGGGANEQFF. CDR3 DNA: TGTGCCAGCAGTTACTATCCCGGGGGCGGGGCGAATGAGCAGTTCTTC.